This T cell receptor beta chain was sequenced during a study of blood T cells in healthy people across ages. A J-beta primer mix and a sample-barcoded 5' primer were used in a second PCR of roughly 6 to 11 cycles. TCRdb fed the 5' RACE reads into MiXCR, producing one record per CDR3 protein. Among fewer than 750,000 distinct CDR3 sequences listed, around 52% were seen once. Germline CDR1 reads DFQATT; CDR2 reads SNEGSKA (reference sequence). With 6 bases removed from V and 7 bases from J, the gap between germline ends came to 20 bases. This CDR3 region has 14 residues. This clonotype appeared many times.

Sequenced material: blood. The chain couples TRBV20-1 to TRBJ2-3, with a weak D call TRBD2 (7 bases). The receptor was derived from a woman aged 80 or older in good health. The CDR3 nucleotides read TGCAGTGCCTGGCCCCGGGGGGCCTCGTATACGCAGTATTTT. It encodes CSAWPRGASYTQYF.